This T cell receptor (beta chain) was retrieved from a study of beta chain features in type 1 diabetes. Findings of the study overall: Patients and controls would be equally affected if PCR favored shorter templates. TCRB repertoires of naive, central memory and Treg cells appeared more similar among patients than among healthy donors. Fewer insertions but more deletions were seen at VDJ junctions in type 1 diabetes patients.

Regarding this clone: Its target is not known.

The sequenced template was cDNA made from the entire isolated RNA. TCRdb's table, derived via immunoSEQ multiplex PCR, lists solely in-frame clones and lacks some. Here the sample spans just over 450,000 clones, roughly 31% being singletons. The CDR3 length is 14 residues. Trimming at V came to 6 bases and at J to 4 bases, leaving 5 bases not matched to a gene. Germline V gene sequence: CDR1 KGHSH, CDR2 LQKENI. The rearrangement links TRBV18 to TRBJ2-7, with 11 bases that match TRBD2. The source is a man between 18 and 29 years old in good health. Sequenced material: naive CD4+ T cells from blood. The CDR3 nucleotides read TGTGCCAGCTCGCCGGGACTAGCGGTGTACGAGCAGTACTTC. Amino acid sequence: CASSPGLAVYEQYF.